The present entry profiles one TCR beta chain with its context. This CDR3 has 14 residues. V was clipped by 3 bases and J by 5 bases, with 17 bases between them. Per germline, CDR1 SQVTM and CDR2 ANQGSEA. The data derive from a study of cytomegalovirus exposure and HLA in healthy donors. This PCR relied on a set of 60 Vbeta primers and 13 Jbeta primers. Measured with immunoSEQ multiplex PCR; TCRdb has only the in-frame clones, and not every one. The sample holds roughly 190,000 clones, 70% to 80% seen once. The clonotype originates from a woman aged 45-65 years in good health and CMV-seronegative. V and J are TRBV29-1 and TRBJ2-7; weak D call: TRBD1 (6 bases). The sample was PBMCs. The CDR3 region is CSVDRGGRSHEQYF. The CDR3, as DNA: TGCAGCGTTGATAGAGGGGGAAGATCGCACGAGCAGTACTTC.